The 30 T cell receptor beta chains listed next were all sequenced from one sample in a study of T cell repertoires in cytomegalovirus infection. Their antigen targets remain unknown. TCRdb re-derived calls from the reads in MiXCR, one entry per CDR3 protein. The table records 380,000 or so distinct CDR3 sequences, about 34% of them present only once. The sequences come from cultured PBMCs, collected from culture after CMV antigen stimulation. These receptors came from a human donor in good health (CMV status not recorded). Some clones in this sample may be carry-over from other donors' samples.

The rearrangement uses TRBV27 and TRBJ2-7; the D gene is possibly TRBD1 (6 bases). This CDR3 spans 14 amino acids. Germline CDR1 is MNHEY and CDR2 is SMNVEV (reference sequence). V was shortened by 5 bases and J by 3 bases, with 14 bases between the two germline ends. The CDR3 DNA reads TGTGCCAGCAGTCCGCCGGGACAACACTACGAGCAGTACTTC. Translated: CASSPPGQHYEQYF.

Regarding this clonotype: Since no conserved phenylalanine or tryptophan closes the CDR3, a read error is the likely cause. V is TRBV7-6 and J is TRBJ1-1, with 10 bases matching TRBD1. The CDR3 consists of 17 residues. After removal of 3 bases from V and 0 bases from J, the junction contained 7 bases not matched to a gene. Per the germline V gene, CDR1 is SGHVS and CDR2 is FNYEAQ. The chain's CDR3 is CASSLTGGSYLNTEAFS. The CDR3 coding sequence is TGTGCCAGCAGCTTGACAGGGGGCTCCTACTTGAACACTGAAGCTTTCTCT.

At least ten counts were recorded for this clonotype. This rearrangement joins TRBV7-2 to TRBJ2-1; 14 nucleotides agree with TRBD2. The CDR3 length is 17 residues. CDR1 is SGHTA and CDR2 is FQGNSA in the germline V gene. V was clipped by 2 bases and J by 6 bases; unmatched bases: 6. The DNA of the CDR3 is TGTGCCAGCAGCTTAAGCCGCGGACTAGCGGGAGGCAATGAGCAGTTCTTC. This encodes CASSLSRGLAGGNEQFF.

The chain carries TRBV4-3 and TRBJ2-2, with D uncertain. Germline V gives CDR1 LGHNA, CDR2 YSLEER. The CDR3 consists of 16 residues. V gave up 4 bases and J gave up 1 base, with 13 bases separating them. In DNA, the CDR3 is TGCGCCAGCAGCCCCCAGAAGGGCAGGAACACCGGGGAGCTGTTTTTT. It yields the protein CASSPQKGRNTGELFF.

The V gene is TRBV6-2 or TRBV6-3, the J gene TRBJ2-7, with 7 positions matching TRBD1. The V gene's germline CDR1 is MNHEY and CDR2 SVGEGT. This CDR3 has 13 residues. After removal of 8 bases from V and 6 bases from J, the junction contained 10 bases not matched to a gene. The CDR3 DNA sequence: TGTGCCAGCCGCCGGGACAGTCAAGGCGAGCAGTACTTC. This codes for CASRRDSQGEQYF.

The chain combines TRBV7-8 with TRBJ2-7, with TRBD2 identical over 7 bases. This CDR3 comprises 15 residues. V gave up 7 bases and J gave up 7 bases; unmatched junction bases: 16. In germline, CDR1 is SGHVS, CDR2 FQNEAQ. DNA of the CDR3: TGTGCCAGCACCTTCCCGGCGGGAGCCCTTTCTGAGCAGTACTTC. It is translated as CASTFPAGALSEQYF.

V gene TRBV3-1 combines with J gene TRBJ2-1, with TRBD1 matching 12 bases. From germline, CDR1 is LGHDT and CDR2 YNNKEL (reference sequence). With V trimmed by 2 bases and J by 9 bases, 5 bases remained unmatched. The CDR3 is 15 residues long. DNA of the CDR3: TGTGCCAGCAGCCAACACGGGACAGGGGGCACTGAGCAGTTCTTC. Its protein is CASSQHGTGGTEQFF.

The CDR3 protein is CASSPTGETQYF. CDR3 sequence (DNA): TGTGCCAGCAGCCCTACCGGGGAGACCCAGTACTTC. The chain uses TRBV7-9 and TRBJ2-5; D unresolved. The germline V gene has CDR1 SEHNR and CDR2 FQNEAQ (reference sequence). The CDR3 spans 12 residues. Trimming pared 5 bases from V and 5 bases from J, leaving 9 bases between.

The chain has TRBV15 and TRBJ1-1; D unresolved. Trimming cost V 0 bases and J 7 bases, with 21 bases left between them. CDR3 length: 17 residues. Germline CDR1 is LNHNV and CDR2 is YYDKDF (reference sequence). CDR3 DNA: TGTGCCACCAGCAGAGATCAAGGAGCCCGGTTCTCCGGTGAAGCTTTCTTT. Its protein is CATSRDQGARFSGEAFF.

This clonotype was found a few times. The chain joins TRBV4-1 to TRBJ1-3; TRBD1 might be the D (6 bases). The germline V and J ends were trimmed by 1 base and 4 bases, with 14 bases remaining between them. Germline V gene data show CDR1 as MGHRA and CDR2 as YSYEKL. The CDR3 loop spans 16 amino acids. The CDR3 DNA reads as TGCGCCAGCAGCCAAGGACCGCAGGGGCTAGGAAACACCATATATTTT. Residues: CASSQGPQGLGNTIYF.

V gene TRBV7-9 combines with J gene TRBJ2-7; 8 nucleotides agree with TRBD1. The germline CDR1 and CDR2 sequences are SEHNR and FQNEAQ (reference sequence). With 5 bases clipped from V and 9 bases from J, the junction kept 9 bases outside the gene matches. The CDR3 has 13 amino acids. The CDR3 reads CASSRGQGFVQYF. CDR3 DNA sequence: TGTGCCAGCAGCCGAGGACAGGGATTTGTGCAGTACTTC.

This clonotype was counted many times. The V and J genes are TRBV15 and TRBJ1-1; tentatively, D is TRBD1 (6 bases). The CDR3 is 15 residues long. V was clipped by 0 bases and J by 5 bases, with 13 bases between them. Germline V gene sequence: CDR1 LNHNV, CDR2 YYDKDF (reference sequence). The DNA of the CDR3 is TGTGCCACCAGCAGAGACCCGACAGGACTAACTGAAGCTTTCTTT. Its protein is CATSRDPTGLTEAFF. The full variable domain, its missing parts supplied by reference TRBV15 and TRBJ1-1, is DAMVIQNPRYQVTQFGKPVTLSCSQTLNHNVMYWYQQKSSQAPKLLFHYYDKDFNNEADTPDNFQSRRPNTSFCFLDIRSPGLGDTAMYLCATSRDPTGLTEAFFGQGTRLTVV.

This clonotype was picked up a small number of times. The V call is TRBV20-1, the J call TRBJ1-5, with D maybe TRBD1 (6 bases). Germline V lookup: CDR1 DFQATT, CDR2 SNEGSKA (reference sequence). With 6 bases removed from V and 1 base from J, the gap between germline ends came to 22 bases. This CDR3 spans 17 amino acids. For the CDR3, the DNA is TGCAGTGCCCGAGGCCCGGGGCAGGGGAGAAGCAATCAGCCCCAGCATTTT. Residues: CSARGPGQGRSNQPQHF.

The table lists this clonotype with a few counts. The gene calls are TRBV29-1 and TRBJ2-1; the D gene is possibly TRBD2 (6 bases). This CDR3 has 15 residues. The germline CDR1 and CDR2 sequences are SQVTM and ANQGSEA. Trimming removed 0 bases at V and 4 bases at J, with 13 bases between. This CDR3 is CSVEDPRERYNEQFF. The CDR3, as DNA: TGCAGCGTTGAAGATCCCCGGGAGAGGTACAATGAGCAGTTCTTC.

This clonotype was seen ten or more times. This chain uses TRBV6-1 with TRBJ2-7, with 13 bases fitting TRBD2. From germline, CDR1 is MNHNS and CDR2 SASEGT. Trimming cost V 6 bases and J 2 bases; bases outside gene matches: 4. The CDR3 runs 15 residues. The CDR3: CASRPGLAGPYEQYV. In DNA, the CDR3 is TGTGCCAGCAGACCGGGACTAGCGGGACCCTACGAGCAGTACGTC.

The rearrangement links TRBV4-2 to TRBJ2-1; a possible D gene is TRBD1 (5 bases). The V gene lost 1 base and the J gene lost 10 bases, with 17 bases spanning the gap. The CDR3 sequence is 15 residues long. CDR1 LGHNA and CDR2 YNFKEQ come from the germline V gene. DNA of the CDR3: TGTGCCAGCAGCCAAGGTCTGACTCCAGGGTACGAGCAGTTCTTC. Translated, it gives CASSQGLTPGYEQFF.

This CDR3 is CATSDGAGGLPDTQYF. The CDR3 bases are TGTGCCACCAGTGATGGAGCGGGAGGCTTGCCAGATACGCAGTATTTT. The V call is TRBV24-1, the J call TRBJ2-3, with 9 bases fitting TRBD2. Trimming at V came to 3 bases and at J to 4 bases, leaving 7 bases not matched to a gene. The CDR3 extends over 16 amino acids. Per the germline V gene, CDR1 is KGHDR and CDR2 is SFDVKD.

This clonotype was observed a few times. The chain uses TRBV20-1 and TRBJ2-7; no firm D call. The V end lost 6 bases, the J end lost 4 bases, and 7 bases lay between the germline ends. Germline-derived CDR1 and CDR2 are DFQATT and SNEGSKA (reference sequence). CDR3 length: 10 amino acids. CDR3: CSAKEYEQYF. The CDR3 coding sequence is TGCAGTGCCAAGGAATACGAGCAGTACTTC.

This chain connects TRBV12-3 or TRBV12-4 to TRBJ1-5; D not certain. This CDR3 has 17 residues. Trimming pared 1 base from V and 2 bases from J, leaving 15 bases between. In DNA form, the CDR3 reads TGTGCCAGCAGTTTAGTGGCAGGTGAGATGGGCAATCAGCCCCAGCATTTT. Its translation: CASSLVAGEMGNQPQHF.

The table lists this clonotype with many counts. V is TRBV15 and J is TRBJ1-2; D is perhaps TRBD1 (6 bases). CDR1 and CDR2 from the germline V gene are LNHNV and YYDKDF (reference sequence). V lost 0 bases and J lost 1, with 12 bases in between. The CDR3 is made up of 16 amino acids. The CDR3 reads CATSREQQGGNYGYTF. The CDR3 DNA follows: TGTGCCACCAGCAGAGAGCAACAGGGAGGTAACTATGGCTACACCTTC. The full variable domain, with the rest looked up from reference TRBV15 and TRBJ1-2, is DAMVIQNPRYQVTQFGKPVTLSCSQTLNHNVMYWYQQKSSQAPKLLFHYYDKDFNNEADTPDNFQSRRPNTSFCFLDIRSPGLGDTAMYLCATSREQQGGNYGYTFGSGTRLTVV.

The rearrangement joins TRBV7-4 to TRBJ1-1; D remains ambiguous. The V end lost 7 bases, the J end lost 0 bases, and 9 bases lay between the germline ends. This CDR3 contains 13 residues. CDR1 is SGHVT, CDR2 SQSDAQ, per germline. The CDR3 reads CASTGPLNTEAFF. CDR3 DNA sequence: TGTGCCAGCACCGGGCCACTGAACACTGAAGCTTTCTTT.

This clonotype was observed once. The J gene is TRBJ2-3, the V gene TRBV20-1; D gene uncertain. Germline values: CDR1 DFQATT, CDR2 SNEGSKA (reference sequence). The V and J ends lost 5 bases and 0 bases respectively, with 15 bases between them. CDR3 size: 15 residues. CDR3: CSAPDWITSTDTQYF. The CDR3 coding sequence is TGCAGTGCTCCCGACTGGATCACTAGCACAGATACGCAGTATTTT.

V usage is TRBV27 and J usage is TRBJ1-1; TRBD1 aligns across 12 bases. In germline, CDR1 is MNHEY, CDR2 SMNVEV (reference sequence). This CDR3 comprises 14 residues. V shed 5 bases, J shed 8 bases, and the junction held 6 bases outside the gene matches. The CDR3: CASSISGTGGEAFF. CDR3 coding DNA: TGTGCCAGCAGTATCTCCGGGACAGGGGGCGAAGCTTTCTTT.

The rearrangement joins TRBV7-2 to TRBJ1-2; D not certain. CDR1 SGHTA and CDR2 FQGNSA come from the germline V gene. This CDR3 has 14 amino acids. With 1 base removed from V and 4 bases from J, the gap between germline ends came to 10 bases. The CDR3 nucleotides read TGTGCCAGCAGCTTAGATGGCGGATTCTATGGCTACACCTTC. This translates into CASSLDGGFYGYTF.

This chain links TRBV19 with TRBJ1-2; 8 bases fit TRBD1. CDR3 length: 15 amino acids. In germline, CDR1 is LNHDA, CDR2 SQIVND (reference sequence). The V segment lost 2 bases and the J segment 1 base; nucleotides outside the gene matches: 3. CDR3 protein: CASSIKDRVNYGYTF. CDR3 bases: TGTGCCAGTAGTATAAAGGACAGGGTTAACTATGGCTACACCTTC.

The chain recombines TRBV7-9 with TRBJ2-1; either TRBD1 or TRBD2 may supply D (8 bases each). CDR1 and CDR2 (germline): SEHNR, FQNEAQ (reference sequence). V was trimmed by 6 bases and J by 5 bases, leaving 35 bases between them. The CDR3 has 21 amino acids. CDR3 sequence reads: CASSPTPGQGSLAEVHNEQFF. CDR3 nucleotides: TGTGCCAGCAGTCCGACACCCGGACAGGGTTCACTAGCGGAAGTACACAATGAGCAGTTCTTC.

At least ten counts were recorded for this clonotype. The chain combines TRBV28 with TRBJ1-6; the D gene is possibly TRBD1 (6 bases). The V gene's germline CDR1 is MDHEN and CDR2 SYDVKM. Trimming cost V 3 bases and J 7 bases, with 19 bases left between them. The CDR3 extends over 17 amino acids. The CDR3 nucleotides are TGTGCCAGCAGTTTGGAGGCCTTCGGGGGGCAAAATTCACCCCTCCACTTT. It codes for CASSLEAFGGQNSPLHF.

This clonotype was counted between two and nine times. The rearrangement uses TRBV7-2 and TRBJ2-6, with D unclear. The germline V and J ends were trimmed by 0 bases and 0 bases, with 6 bases remaining between them. The CDR3 runs 16 residues. Germline V gene sequence: CDR1 SGHTA, CDR2 FQGNSA. The CDR3 bases are TGTGCCAGCAGCTTAGCGGTTACCTCTGGGGCCAACGTCCTGACTTTC. The encoded protein is CASSLAVTSGANVLTF.

As concerns this clonotype: The germline gene is not matched at one end of the junction; a read error may be the cause. The rearrangement joins TRBV7-3 to TRBJ2-1; D is possibly TRBD1 or TRBD2 (5 bases each). The CDR3 extends over 12 amino acids. Germline-derived CDR1 and CDR2 are SGHTA and FQGTGA. The CDR3 bases are TGTGCCAGCAGCAACCCCGGGACCGATTGGATCTTC. Translating gives CASSNPGTDWIF.

This clonotype appeared many times. The J gene is TRBJ1-1, the V gene TRBV7-2; D not certain. CDR3 length: 12 residues. From germline, CDR1 is SGHTA and CDR2 FQGNSA. Trimming shortened V by 3 bases and J by 0 bases, and 2 bases separated the two germline ends. The CDR3 DNA follows: TGTGCCAGCAGCTTCATGAACACTGAAGCTTTCTTT. Encoded protein: CASSFMNTEAFF. Complete variable domain (other parts from reference TRBV7-2 and TRBJ1-1): GAGVSQSPSNKVTEKGKDVELRCDPISGHTALYWYRQSLGQGLEFLIYFQGNSAPDKSGLPSDRFSAERTGGSVSTLTIQRTQQEDSAVYLCASSFMNTEAFFGQGTRLTVV.